The 18 T cell receptor beta chains below all came from one sample that was sequenced in a study of identical twins. One entry per CDR3 protein results from TCRdb running MiXCR on the 5' RACE reads. The sample consists of about 260,000 distinct CDR3 sequences, roughly 7% of them appearing once. These data are also associated with another study on yellow fever vaccine responses in identical twins.

Sequenced material: memory (CD45RO+) T cells sorted from blood. Receptors were obtained from a woman under 30 in good health.

This clonotype was recorded many times. The chain has TRBV10-3 and TRBJ2-5; D is perhaps TRBD2 (6 bases). This CDR3 contains 15 residues. The V gene's germline CDR1 is ENHRY and CDR2 SYGVKD. Trimming cost V 2 bases and J 4 bases, with 14 bases left between them. The CDR3 spells CAISEPGGAAETQYF. The CDR3 DNA reads as TGTGCCATCAGTGAGCCCGGGGGAGCGGCAGAGACCCAGTACTTC.

The CDR3 protein is CSARGLAHTDTQYF. CDR3 in DNA: TGCAGTGCTAGAGGGCTAGCCCACACAGATACGCAGTATTTT. J is TRBJ2-3 and V is TRBV20-1; tentatively, D is TRBD2 (5 bases). CDR3 length: 14 amino acids. The germline V gene has CDR1 DFQATT and CDR2 SNEGSKA (reference sequence). Trimming shortened V by 1 base and J by 2 bases, and 10 bases separated the two germline ends.

This clonotype was counted a few times. Here the CDR3 DNA reads TGTGCCAGCAGCTTAGCAAGGTTATTGAACACTGAAGCTTTCTTT. As protein: CASSLARLLNTEAFF. The V gene is TRBV7-2, the J gene TRBJ1-1; no clear D. Trimming stripped 0 bases from V and 0 bases from J, with 8 bases between. CDR1 is SGHTA and CDR2 is FQGNSA in the germline V gene. CDR3 length: 15 amino acids. The whole variable domain, remainder taken from reference TRBV7-2 and TRBJ1-1, is GAGVSQSPSNKVTEKGKDVELRCDPISGHTALYWYRQSLGQGLEFLIYFQGNSAPDKSGLPSDRFSAERTGGSVSTLTIQRTQQEDSAVYLCASSLARLLNTEAFFGQGTRLTVV.

There are a few counts of this clonotype. The rearrangement joins TRBV20-1 to TRBJ2-5; the match to TRBD2 covers 7 bases. Trimming cost V 6 bases and J 3 bases; bases outside gene matches: 4. CDR3 length equals 12 residues. CDR1 and CDR2 from the germline V gene are DFQATT and SNEGSKA (reference sequence). This chain's CDR3 is CSAAGRKETQYF. The CDR3 nucleotides read TGCAGTGCAGCGGGACGTAAAGAGACCCAGTACTTC.

In its sample, this clonotype was seen a few times. The chain employs TRBV5-1 and TRBJ2-5; 12 positions agree with TRBD2. This CDR3 has 18 amino acids. The junction had 11 bases not matched to a gene; V was cut back by 3 bases and J by 2 bases. From germline, CDR1 is SGHRS and CDR2 YFSETQ. The CDR3 is CASSSNPQLAGGQETQYF. CDR3 sequence (DNA): TGCGCCAGCAGCTCCAACCCCCAACTAGCGGGGGGACAAGAGACCCAGTACTTC.

At least ten counts were recorded for this clonotype. The genes are TRBV16 and TRBJ1-6, with D possibly TRBD1 on 6 matching bases. Looked up from germline, CDR1 is KGHSY and CDR2 is FQNENV. Trimming took 5 bases from V and 14 from J, leaving 13 bases between them. The CDR3 runs to 12 residues. The CDR3 sequence: CASSDLRGALHF. CDR3 in DNA: TGTGCCAGCAGCGACCTTAGGGGGGCCCTCCACTTT.

There are a few counts of this clonotype. CDR3 residues: CAISESTGVQFF. The CDR3 DNA is TGTGCCATCAGTGAGTCGACGGGAGTGCAGTTCTTC. The chain uses TRBV10-3 and TRBJ2-1; a possible D gene is TRBD2 (6 bases). This CDR3 comprises 12 residues. V lost 0 bases to trimming and J lost 12 bases, with 9 bases between them. CDR1 and CDR2 from the germline V gene are ENHRY and SYGVKD.

The CDR3 loop is CASSQEGESNQPQHF. The CDR3 DNA sequence: TGTGCCAGCAGCCAAGAAGGGGAAAGCAATCAGCCCCAGCATTTT. The chain is built from TRBV4-2 and TRBJ1-5, with D perhaps TRBD1 (5 bases). Trimming removed 0 bases at V and 1 base at J, with 7 bases between. This CDR3 has 15 amino acids. Germline V CDR1 and CDR2: LGHNA, YNFKEQ.

This clonotype was recorded many times. The rearrangement joins TRBV25-1 to TRBJ2-1, with D hard to call. With 2 bases removed from V and 3 bases from J, the gap between germline ends came to 8 bases. In germline, CDR1 is MGHDK, CDR2 SYGVNS. The CDR3 sequence is 14 residues long. Here the CDR3 DNA reads TGTGCCAGCAGTGAACCCCTGGACTACAATGAGCAGTTCTTC. Its translation: CASSEPLDYNEQFF.

This clonotype was picked up many times. This chain links TRBV29-1 with TRBJ2-7; 8 bases fit TRBD2. CDR1 is SQVTM and CDR2 is ANQGSEA in the germline V gene. The CDR3 covers 14 residues. The ends lost 6 bases at V and 5 bases at J; junction bases unmatched: 12. CDR3 sequence: CSVGRGSGNHEQYF. Here the CDR3 DNA reads TGCAGCGTGGGGAGGGGTAGCGGGAACCACGAGCAGTACTTC.

In its sample, this clonotype was seen a few times. The rearrangement joins TRBV5-1 to TRBJ2-3, with a possible D match to TRBD2 (5 bases). This CDR3 region has 13 residues. Germline V gives CDR1 SGHRS, CDR2 YFSETQ. V dropped 1 base and J dropped 5 bases, with 8 bases sitting between them. Here the CDR3 DNA reads TGCGCCAGCAGCTTGACTACTAGAGATACGCAGTATTTT. Protein: CASSLTTRDTQYF.

This clonotype was recorded a few times. The rearrangement links TRBV6-1 to TRBJ2-1; D remains ambiguous. The CDR3 contains 15 residues. V lost 3 bases, J lost 3 bases, and 12 bases lay in between. The V gene's germline CDR1 is MNHNS and CDR2 SASEGT. The CDR3 here is CASSDGNLNYNEQFF. CDR3 DNA sequence: TGTGCCAGCAGTGATGGCAACTTGAACTACAATGAGCAGTTCTTC.

The chain recombines TRBV2 with TRBJ1-2, with D tentatively TRBD1 (6 bases). The germline gives CDR1 SNHLY, CDR2 FYNNEI. Trimming cost V 1 base and J 6 bases, with 9 bases left between them. The CDR3 has 13 residues. The DNA for the CDR3 is TGTGCCAGCAGTGAAGGGGGGCCTAATGGCTACACCTTC. As protein: CASSEGGPNGYTF.

This clonotype was detected many times. The gene calls are TRBV5-1 and TRBJ2-2; the match to TRBD2 covers 7 bases. Germline CDR1 SGHRS, CDR2 YFSETQ. The CDR3 contains 16 residues. V trimming: 0 bases; J trimming: 3 bases; junction bases outside the gene matches: 5. The CDR3 bases are TGCGCCAGCAGCTTGGGTCTAGCGGATTACACCGGGGAGCTGTTTTTT. Its translation is CASSLGLADYTGELFF.

This clonotype came up a few times. The chain links TRBV25-1 to TRBJ1-2, with a possible D match to TRBD1 (6 bases). The CDR3 length is 17 residues. Trimming took 3 bases from V and 5 from J, leaving 22 bases between them. The V gene's germline CDR1 is MGHDK and CDR2 SYGVNS. CDR3 loop: CASSDRQAHKMGYGYTF. The CDR3 DNA sequence: TGTGCCAGCAGTGATCGACAGGCCCACAAGATGGGATATGGCTACACCTTC.

The genes are TRBV7-2 and TRBJ2-2; 8 nucleotides agree with TRBD2. The CDR3 totals 15 residues. In germline, CDR1 is SGHTA, CDR2 FQGNSA. J gave up 7 bases and V 3 bases, and 7 bases lay outside the gene matches. CDR3 residues: CASSFGLALDGELFF. The DNA of the CDR3 is TGTGCCAGCAGCTTCGGACTAGCTCTCGACGGGGAGCTGTTTTTT. Using reference TRBV7-2 and TRBJ2-2 for the parts outside the CDR3, the full variable domain is GAGVSQSPSNKVTEKGKDVELRCDPISGHTALYWYRQSLGQGLEFLIYFQGNSAPDKSGLPSDRFSAERTGGSVSTLTIQRTQQEDSAVYLCASSFGLALDGELFFGEGSRLTVL.

In its sample, this clonotype was seen many times. The chain links TRBV24-1 to TRBJ2-1; tentative D call: TRBD2 (6 bases). The CDR3 length is 16 residues. The V gene lost 9 bases and the J gene lost 6 bases, with 23 bases spanning the gap. The V gene's germline CDR1 is KGHDR and CDR2 SFDVKD. CDR3 region: CATGKGWVSGPNEQFF. CDR3 nucleotides: TGTGCCACCGGAAAAGGCTGGGTTAGCGGACCCAATGAGCAGTTCTTC.

This rearrangement joins TRBV6-1 to TRBJ2-7; TRBD1 agrees at 7 bases. In germline, CDR1 is MNHNS, CDR2 SASEGT. V lost 6 bases, J lost 2 bases, and 10 bases stayed unmatched. The CDR3 is made up of 15 amino acids. The CDR3 is CASRTRDSCTYEQYF. DNA for the CDR3: TGTGCCAGCAGAACCCGGGACAGCTGTACCTACGAGCAGTACTTC.